This T cell receptor beta chain comes out of a study of CD8+ T cells in alopecia areata. In each case, RNA was isolated and then reverse transcribed into cDNA as the sequencing template. TCRdb keeps only in-frame clones here, not all; method: immunoSEQ multiplex PCR. The data hold some 170,000 clones, with approximately 62% observed a single time. Sample: CD4+ T cells sorted from blood, taken at week 0. The clonotype comes from a human donor with alopecia areata.

The CDR3 loop reads CASSLSRDRAAEQFF. For the CDR3, the DNA is TGTGCCAGCAGCTTAAGCCGGGACAGGGCAGCTGAGCAGTTCTTC. V and J are TRBV7-3 and TRBJ2-1, with 9 nucleotides matching TRBD1. This CDR3 is 15 amino acids long. CDR1 and CDR2 from the germline V gene are SGHTA and FQGTGA. Trimming removed 1 base from V and 9 bases from J; junction bases left unmatched: 7.